A single sample gave rise to the 15 T cell receptor beta chains below, sequenced in a study of PD-L1 blockade in urothelial cancer (dated by TCRdb to the late 2010s). To prepare the library, the immunoSEQ multiplex PCR assay was applied. Not all clones reach the TCRdb copy of this immuneACCESS table, which keeps in-frame sequences only. Checked studies attribute under half of the gap to unresolved V genes and leave the rest unexplained. The sample records 46,000 or so clones, 70% to 90% of which are singletons. Roughly 8.2% of the sample is held by the ten biggest clonotypes. This specimen consisted of PBMCs, obtained around atezolizumab (anti-PD-L1) treatment. The receptor source for this set is a man aged 55-75 years with urothelial cancer.

The CDR3 sequence is CASSSDSSGNTIYF. The CDR3 DNA is TGTGCCAGCAGTTCAGACAGCTCTGGAAACACCATATATTTT. The gene calls are TRBV6-6 and TRBJ1-3; the D gene is possibly TRBD1 (5 bases). The CDR3 is 14 residues long. Trimming removed 4 bases at V and 0 bases at J, with 7 bases between. Germline V gene lookup returns CDR1 MNHNY and CDR2 SVGAGI (reference sequence).

A few counts support this clone. This chain connects TRBV14 to TRBJ2-2; TRBD1 is a possible D gene (6 bases). V was shortened by 3 bases and J by 4 bases, with 12 bases between the two germline ends. The CDR3 covers 15 residues. Per the germline V gene, CDR1 is SGHDN and CDR2 is FVKESK. The CDR3 loop is CASSHRDIFTGELFF. In DNA form, the CDR3 reads TGTGCCAGCAGCCACCGGGACATCTTCACCGGGGAGCTGTTTTTT. The whole variable domain, remainder taken from reference TRBV14 and TRBJ2-2, is EAGVTQFPSHSVIEKGQTVTLRCDPISGHDNLYWYRRVMGKEIKFLLHFVKESKQDESGMPNNRFLAERTGGTYSTLKVQPAELEDSGVYFCASSHRDIFTGELFFGEGSRLTVL.

The rearrangement uses TRBV11-2 and TRBJ2-1; 8 nucleotides match TRBD2. The CDR3 is made up of 17 amino acids. With 4 bases clipped from V and 9 bases from J, the junction kept 17 bases outside the gene matches. CDR1 is SGHAT, CDR2 FQNNGV, per germline. The CDR3 nucleotides read TGTGCCAGCAGCTCACTCCTCCTCGGCGGGGGGCGTCTTGAGCAGTTCTTC. It translates to CASSSLLLGGGRLEQFF.

V usage is TRBV11-2 and J usage is TRBJ1-3; D gene unclear. Between the trimmed V and J ends, which lost 6 bases and 2 bases, there was a span of 14 bases. CDR3 length: 15 amino acids. Germline V lookup: CDR1 SGHAT, CDR2 FQNNGV. The CDR3 reads CASSPRAVAGNTIYF. CDR3 in DNA: TGTGCCAGCAGTCCCCGCGCGGTGGCTGGAAACACCATATATTTT.

The rearrangement joins TRBV18 to TRBJ1-1; perhaps TRBD1 as D (5 bases). Germline V gene lookup returns CDR1 KGHSH and CDR2 LQKENI. The CDR3 extends over 17 amino acids. Trimming took off 3 bases at V and 3 bases at J, with 20 bases between the two ends. CDR3 sequence (DNA): TGTGCCAGCTCACCTTGGGGGGGGGAGGAAGTAGACACTGAAGCTTTCTTT. Translated, it gives CASSPWGGEEVDTEAFF.

The chain has TRBV6-5 and TRBJ1-6; 9 nucleotides agree with TRBD1. CDR1 is MNHEY and CDR2 is SVGAGI in the germline V gene. Losses at the gene ends were 7 bases for V and 8 bases for J; bases not matched to a gene: 6. There are 14 residues in the CDR3. This CDR3 reads CASTRQGVDSPLHF. For the CDR3, the DNA is TGTGCCAGCACCCGACAGGGGGTTGATTCACCCCTCCACTTT.

The V gene is TRBV21-1, the J gene TRBJ1-3; TRBD1, the table's D call, lacks a check against the DNA. TRBV21-1 is classified as a pseudogene. The CDR3 loop spans 17 amino acids. The CDR3 DNA follows: TGTGCCAGCAGCGCTGGGACACCCATTCGCTCTGGAAACACCATATATTTT. Encoded protein: CASSAGTPIRSGNTIYF.

The genes are TRBV5-8 and TRBJ2-7; D possibly corresponds to TRBD2 (6 bases). The V end lost 5 bases, the J end lost 6 bases, and 15 bases lay between the germline ends. CDR1 SGHTS and CDR2 YDEGEE come from the germline V gene. The length of the CDR3 is 13 residues. The chain's CDR3 is CASSSRLGGEQYF. The CDR3 DNA reads as TGTGCCAGCAGTTCTAGACTCGGGGGCGAGCAGTACTTC.

The chain recombines TRBV19 with TRBJ1-6; D is possibly TRBD1 (6 bases). Germline V lookup: CDR1 LNHDA, CDR2 SQIVND (reference sequence). Trimming left V 6 bases short and J 7 bases short, with 16 bases between. This CDR3 has 15 residues. The CDR3 protein is CASRTGGRENSPLHF. CDR3 bases: TGTGCCAGTAGAACGGGGGGCAGGGAGAATTCACCCCTCCACTTT. Looking up the rest from reference TRBV19 and TRBJ1-6 gives the full variable domain: DGGITQSPKYLFRKEGQNVTLSCEQNLNHDAMYWYRQDPGQGLRLIYYSQIVNDFQKGDIAEGYSVSREKKESFPLTVTSAQKNPTAFYLCASRTGGRENSPLHFGNGTRLTVT.

This clone is judged medium-sized (0.01 to 0.1%). The genes are TRBV30 and TRBJ1-6; D is perhaps TRBD1 (5 bases). V was trimmed by 4 bases and J by 6 bases, leaving 10 bases between them. The CDR3 runs to 13 residues. Germline V gene sequence: CDR1 GTSNPN, CDR2 SVGIG (reference sequence). CDR3 sequence (DNA): TGTGCCTGGACAGGGCATTTTAATTCACCCCTCCACTTT. It specifies CAWTGHFNSPLHF.

The chain carries TRBV5-1 and TRBJ2-5; a possible D gene is TRBD2 (5 bases). Germline V CDR1 and CDR2: SGHRS, YFSETQ. Trimming took off 0 bases at V and 4 bases at J, with 16 bases between the two ends. This CDR3 contains 16 residues. The CDR3 here is CASSLAGNSDSETQYF. The CDR3 DNA sequence: TGCGCCAGCAGCTTGGCCGGGAATAGCGACTCAGAGACCCAGTACTTC. The full variable domain, with the rest looked up from reference TRBV5-1 and TRBJ2-5, is KAGVTQTPRYLIKTRGQQVTLSCSPISGHRSVSWYQQTPGQGLQFLFEYFSETQRNKGNFPGRFSGRQFSNSRSEMNVSTLELGDSALYLCASSLAGNSDSETQYFGPGTRLLVL.

The genes are TRBV4-1 and TRBJ2-1; TRBD1 aligns across 7 bases. CDR1 is MGHRA and CDR2 is YSYEKL in the germline V gene. There are 13 residues in the CDR3. Trimming at V came to 4 bases and at J to 5 bases, leaving 2 bases not matched to a gene. Here the CDR3 DNA reads TGCGCCAGCAGCCCGGGACAGAACAATGAGCAGTTCTTC. This sequence encodes CASSPGQNNEQFF.

V gene TRBV14 combines with J gene TRBJ2-1; a weak D match, TRBD2 (5 bases). V was trimmed by 2 bases and J by 6 bases, leaving 17 bases between them. The CDR3 loop spans 16 amino acids. Germline-derived CDR1 and CDR2 are SGHDN and FVKESK. The CDR3 region has the DNA TGTGCCAGCAGCCAATATAGGTCTAGCCCCACCAATGAGCAGTTCTTC. This gives the protein CASSQYRSSPTNEQFF. The full variable domain, completed using reference TRBV14 and TRBJ2-1, is EAGVTQFPSHSVIEKGQTVTLRCDPISGHDNLYWYRRVMGKEIKFLLHFVKESKQDESGMPNNRFLAERTGGTYSTLKVQPAELEDSGVYFCASSQYRSSPTNEQFFGPGTRLTVL.

The chain is built from TRBV6-5 and TRBJ1-1, with D unclear. The CDR3 covers 14 residues. V lost 7 bases and J lost 4, with 16 bases in between. The germline CDR1 and CDR2 sequences are MNHEY and SVGAGI. CDR3 coding DNA: TGTGCCAGCACCCTCGGGCCGGACTCCACTGAAGCTTTCTTT. Translation: CASTLGPDSTEAFF.

The chain employs TRBV19 and TRBJ1-1; a possible D gene is TRBD1 (6 bases). Germline assignment: CDR1 LNHDA and CDR2 SQIVND (reference sequence). This CDR3 comprises 13 residues. V lost 7 bases, J lost 5 bases, and 14 bases lay in between. As DNA, the CDR3 is TGTGCCAGTACGGCCAGGGGCTCGACTGAAGCTTTCTTT. This encodes CASTARGSTEAFF.